A selection of T cell receptor beta chains follows, all from one sample in a study of regulatory T cells in long-lasting Graves disease. TCRdb re-analysed the multiplex PCR reads in MiXCR, keeping a single row per CDR3 protein. The sample contains about 210,000 distinct CDR3 sequences, around 20% of which appear only once. The same data also contributed to another study, on T cells in Graves' hyperthyroidism and ophthalmopathy.

Sequenced material: peripheral blood mononuclear cells (PBMCs), taken at new diagnosis, from a patient treated with antithyroid drugs. Receptors were obtained from a woman aged 25 to 45 with Graves disease. The CDR3 runs from the conserved cysteine through the conserved F or W. D genes are given only for firm matches. Size is omitted from some rows. Given values are once, few, many or a class for expanded clones.

J gene: TRBJ2-7
V gene: TRBV18
D gene: NA
clone size: many
CDR3 DNA: TGTGCCAGCTCACAAACCTACAGGGAGGGCTCCTACGAGCAGTACTTC
CDR3 protein: CASSQTYREGSYEQYF

J gene: TRBJ2-7
V gene: TRBV19
D gene: TRBD1
clone size: few
CDR3 DNA: TGTGCCAGTAGTCTATACTTTGACAGGGGTGGTGACGAGCAGTACTTC
CDR3 protein: CASSLYFDRGGDEQYF

J gene: TRBJ2-1
V gene: TRBV28
D gene: TRBD2
clone size: NA
CDR3 DNA: TGTGCCATCTCCCTTGGGACTAGCCCCTACAATGAGCAGTTCTTC
CDR3 protein: CAISLGTSPYNEQFF

J gene: TRBJ1-1
V gene: TRBV9
D gene: NA
clone size: NA
CDR3 DNA: TGTGCCAGCAGCTCCCTCGAGTTCGTGGGGGGATCCCTTCCAGGGAACACTGAAGCTTTCTTT
CDR3 protein: CASSSLEFVGGSLPGNTEAFF

J gene: TRBJ2-3
V gene: TRBV6-1
D gene: NA
clone size: NA
CDR3 DNA: TGTGCCAGCAGAAGCATGAAGGGACCCCTGGGGGATACGCAGTATTTT
CDR3 protein: CASRSMKGPLGDTQYF

J gene: TRBJ1-2
V gene: TRBV29-1
D gene: NA
clone size: many
CDR3 DNA: TGCAGCGTTGTGGGGCAGGTTTGGGGCTACACCTTC
CDR3 protein: CSVVGQVWGYTF

J gene: TRBJ1-2
V gene: TRBV5-4
D gene: NA
clone size: many
CDR3 DNA: TGTGCCAGCAGCCTGGGACACGGAAACTCTGGCTACACCTTC
CDR3 protein: CASSLGHGNSGYTF

J gene: TRBJ1-2
V gene: TRBV28
D gene: TRBD1
clone size: many
CDR3 DNA: TGTGCCAGCAGTTTCCCGGACAGGGGTTTTTATGGCTACACCTTC
CDR3 protein: CASSFPDRGFYGYTF

J gene: TRBJ1-6
V gene: TRBV12-3/TRBV12-4
D gene: NA
clone size: many
CDR3 DNA: TGTGCCAGCACCACAGGGCTAAACAATTCACCCCTCCACTTT
CDR3 protein: CASTTGLNNSPLHF

J gene: TRBJ2-1
V gene: TRBV19
D gene: TRBD2
clone size: many
CDR3 DNA: TGTGCCAGTAGTACGCAACAAGCGGGGGGGGTCTACAATGAGCAGTTCTTC
CDR3 protein: CASSTQQAGGVYNEQFF

J gene: TRBJ1-4
V gene: TRBV10-3
D gene: NA
clone size: many
CDR3 DNA: TGTGCCATTCGCCACGAGGCTAATGAAAAACTGTTTTTT
CDR3 protein: CAIRHEANEKLFF

J gene: TRBJ1-3
V gene: TRBV30
D gene: NA
clone size: many
CDR3 DNA: TGTGCCTGGACCCCAGACATTCACTCTGGAAACACCATATATTTT
CDR3 protein: CAWTPDIHSGNTIYF

J gene: TRBJ1-2
V gene: TRBV5-6
D gene: NA
clone size: NA
CDR3 DNA: TGTGCCAGCACCCGGGACAACTTTGATGGCTACACCTTC
CDR3 protein: CASTRDNFDGYTF

J gene: TRBJ2-3
V gene: TRBV7-3
D gene: NA
clone size: many
CDR3 DNA: TGTGCCAGCAGCTTAACTGACGGCGTCACAGATACGCAGTATTTT
CDR3 protein: CASSLTDGVTDTQYF

J gene: TRBJ2-2
V gene: TRBV7-3
D gene: TRBD2
clone size: many
CDR3 DNA: TGTGCCAGCAGCTCAGGGACCCCGGCGGGGGCCGGGGAGCTGTTTTTT
CDR3 protein: CASSSGTPAGAGELFF

J gene: TRBJ2-3
V gene: TRBV9
D gene: TRBD2
clone size: NA
CDR3 DNA: TGTGCCAGCAGCGTAGGACTAGCGGGGGGGCGGTCTGAGGATACGCAGTATTTT
CDR3 protein: CASSVGLAGGRSEDTQYF

J gene: TRBJ1-6
V gene: TRBV11-2
D gene: TRBD1
clone size: NA
CDR3 DNA: TGTGCCAGCAGCAAGCGGGACAGGGGGGGCCCCCTCCACTTT
CDR3 protein: CASSKRDRGGPLHF

J gene: TRBJ1-1
V gene: TRBV20-1
D gene: NA
clone size: many
CDR3 DNA: TGCAGTGCTAGAGGTTCGGGCTGGCAGAACACTGAAGCTTTCTTT
CDR3 protein: CSARGSGWQNTEAFF

J gene: TRBJ2-1
V gene: TRBV11-3
D gene: NA
clone size: many
CDR3 DNA: TGTGCCAGCAGCCCCCCCCGGGACTCCAGCTCCTACAATGAGCAGTTCTTC
CDR3 protein: CASSPPRDSSSYNEQFF

J gene: TRBJ2-1
V gene: TRBV12-3/TRBV12-4
D gene: TRBD2
clone size: many
CDR3 DNA: TGTGCCAGCAGTTTACAGGGACTAGCGGGTCAGGATGAGCAGTTCTTC
CDR3 protein: CASSLQGLAGQDEQFF

J gene: TRBJ1-2
V gene: TRBV2
D gene: NA
clone size: many
CDR3 DNA: TGTGCCAGCAGTTCTCCACCGAACTATGGCTACACCTTC
CDR3 protein: CASSSPPNYGYTF

J gene: TRBJ2-7
V gene: TRBV5-1
D gene: NA
clone size: many
CDR3 DNA: TGCGCCAGCAGCTTGTTGGCGACCCCTGATGGGATTTACTTC
CDR3 protein: CASSLLATPDGIYF

J gene: TRBJ2-3
V gene: TRBV11-2
D gene: TRBD1
clone size: many
CDR3 DNA: TGTGCCAGCAGCTTTTCGGGACAGAGGTCAGATACGCAGTATTTT
CDR3 protein: CASSFSGQRSDTQYF

J gene: TRBJ1-2
V gene: TRBV2
D gene: TRBD1
clone size: NA
CDR3 DNA: TGTGCCAGCAGTGAACCGGTAGGGACAGGGGCTTTGTATGGCTACACCTTC
CDR3 protein: CASSEPVGTGALYGYTF

J gene: TRBJ1-5
V gene: TRBV2
D gene: NA
clone size: many
CDR3 DNA: TGTGCCAGCCAACAGGTGAATAATCAGCCCCAGCATTTT
CDR3 protein: CASQQVNNQPQHF

J gene: TRBJ2-5
V gene: TRBV7-8
D gene: TRBD2
clone size: many
CDR3 DNA: TGTGCCAGCAGCTTAGAGGCGGGGGGACATTCCCGGGCCCAGTACTTC
CDR3 protein: CASSLEAGGHSRAQYF

J gene: TRBJ1-3
V gene: TRBV10-1
D gene: NA
clone size: NA
CDR3 DNA: TGCGCCAGCAGTCCGGGGGGATCCTTGCCTGGAAACACCATATATTTT
CDR3 protein: CASSPGGSLPGNTIYF

J gene: TRBJ1-2
V gene: TRBV30
D gene: TRBD1
clone size: NA
CDR3 DNA: TGTGCCTGGAGTGTACGGGACAGTTTCTATGGCTACACCTTC
CDR3 protein: CAWSVRDSFYGYTF

J gene: TRBJ1-5
V gene: TRBV28
D gene: NA
clone size: many
CDR3 DNA: TGTGCCAGCAGTTTGTACAGCAATCAGCCCCAGCATTTT
CDR3 protein: CASSLYSNQPQHF

J gene: TRBJ2-3
V gene: TRBV11-2
D gene: NA
clone size: many
CDR3 DNA: TGTGCCAGCAGCCCTCGGCCCAGCGAACGACGGGATACGCAGTATTTT
CDR3 protein: CASSPRPSERRDTQYF

J gene: TRBJ2-1
V gene: TRBV28
D gene: NA
clone size: many
CDR3 DNA: TGTGCCAGCAGTTTATCCGGAGCCGAGCAGTTCTTC
CDR3 protein: CASSLSGAEQFF

J gene: TRBJ2-3
V gene: TRBV28
D gene: TRBD2
clone size: NA
CDR3 DNA: TGTGCCAGCAGTCCGGCGGGACTAGCGGGAGAGGGGGCGGTGTATACGCAGTATTTT
CDR3 protein: CASSPAGLAGEGAVYTQYF

J gene: TRBJ2-5
V gene: TRBV2
D gene: TRBD1
clone size: many
CDR3 DNA: TGTGCCAGCAGGGGGAACAGGGGGCGCGGAAGGACCCAGTACTTC
CDR3 protein: CASRGNRGRGRTQYF

J gene: TRBJ1-2
V gene: TRBV28
D gene: TRBD1
clone size: many
CDR3 DNA: TGTGCCAGCAGTTTAGCCCCAGGGGGCAACTATGGCTACACCTTC
CDR3 protein: CASSLAPGGNYGYTF

J gene: TRBJ1-1
V gene: TRBV10-3
D gene: NA
clone size: NA
CDR3 DNA: TGTGCCATCAGTGAGGAGGACACCATGAACACTGAAGCTTTCTTT
CDR3 protein: CAISEEDTMNTEAFF

J gene: TRBJ2-6
V gene: TRBV12-3/TRBV12-4
D gene: TRBD1
clone size: NA
CDR3 DNA: TGTGCCAGCAGTTTATGGGGCAGGGGGAAACTCTCTGGGGCCAACGTCCTGACTTTC
CDR3 protein: CASSLWGRGKLSGANVLTF

J gene: TRBJ1-2
V gene: TRBV30
D gene: TRBD1
clone size: NA
CDR3 DNA: TGTGCCTGGGGCCCGGGACAGGGGTATGGCTACACCTTC
CDR3 protein: CAWGPGQGYGYTF

J gene: TRBJ2-7
V gene: TRBV6-5
D gene: NA
clone size: many
CDR3 DNA: TGTGCCAGCAGTTATTCGCCCGGAACAGGAGTCTCTGTCTCCTACGAGCAGTACTTC
CDR3 protein: CASSYSPGTGVSVSYEQYF

J gene: TRBJ1-4
V gene: TRBV7-3
D gene: TRBD1
clone size: few
CDR3 DNA: TGTGCCAGCAGCCAGGGACAGGTGGATGAAAAACTGTTTTTT
CDR3 protein: CASSQGQVDEKLFF

J gene: TRBJ2-7
V gene: TRBV12-3/TRBV12-4
D gene: NA
clone size: NA
CDR3 DNA: TGTGCCAGCGCCTCACCGGGACACCACTACGAGCAGTACTTC
CDR3 protein: CASASPGHHYEQYF

J gene: TRBJ1-4
V gene: TRBV28
D gene: TRBD1
clone size: NA
CDR3 DNA: TGTGCCAGCAGTGCTACCCCATGGGACAGAAAAAATGAAAAACTGTTTTTT
CDR3 protein: CASSATPWDRKNEKLFF

J gene: TRBJ1-4
V gene: TRBV18
D gene: NA
clone size: many
CDR3 DNA: TGTGCCAGCTCACCAGGGGGAGATGAAAAACTGTTTTTT
CDR3 protein: CASSPGGDEKLFF

J gene: TRBJ2-7
V gene: TRBV20-1
D gene: NA
clone size: many
CDR3 DNA: TGCAGTGCTAGACGGGACCCAACTGCCGAGCAGTACTTC
CDR3 protein: CSARRDPTAEQYF

J gene: TRBJ2-2
V gene: TRBV9
D gene: TRBD2
clone size: many
CDR3 DNA: TGTGCCAGCAGCGGACCGGGACTAGCGGGAGAGGCGAACACCGGGGAGCTGTTTTTT
CDR3 protein: CASSGPGLAGEANTGELFF

J gene: TRBJ2-7
V gene: TRBV7-9
D gene: NA
clone size: many
CDR3 DNA: TGTGCCAGCAGCTTAGGGGGAACGATCTACGAGCAGTACTTC
CDR3 protein: CASSLGGTIYEQYF

J gene: TRBJ2-1
V gene: TRBV18
D gene: TRBD2
clone size: many
CDR3 DNA: TGTGCCAGCTCGAAAAGTTTCGGACTAGCGGGAGTAGACAATGAGCAGTTCTTC
CDR3 protein: CASSKSFGLAGVDNEQFF

J gene: TRBJ1-1
V gene: TRBV19
D gene: NA
clone size: NA
CDR3 DNA: TGTGCCAGTAACCCCAAGACGAGGCAGACAATGAACACTGAAGCTTTCTTT
CDR3 protein: CASNPKTRQTMNTEAFF

J gene: TRBJ2-2
V gene: TRBV12-3/TRBV12-4
D gene: TRBD2
clone size: NA
CDR3 DNA: TGTGCCAGCAGAACTAGCGGGGGGCCTCCGGACGGGGAGCTGTTTTTT
CDR3 protein: CASRTSGGPPDGELFF

J gene: TRBJ1-6
V gene: TRBV9
D gene: NA
clone size: many
CDR3 DNA: TGTGCCAGCAGCGTTCTGGGGGGGGGTAGTTCACCCCTCCACTTT
CDR3 protein: CASSVLGGGSSPLHF